This T cell receptor (beta chain) was recorded in a study of OX40 agonist ivuxolimab in advanced cancers. Findings and caveats of the study: No antigen was identified for the clonally expanded peripheral T cells.

The V end lost 6 bases, the J end lost 7 bases, and 21 bases lay between the germline ends. The CDR3 sequence is 16 residues long. Germline CDR1 reads MDHEN; CDR2 reads SYDVKM. Autoimmune disease history or systemic immunosuppression meant exclusion. Sequencing used immunoSEQ multiplex PCR; TCRdb keeps in-frame clones, though not all of them. Here the sample spans roughly 62,000 clones, approximately 85% being singletons. In the case of this clone: Its antigen is undetermined.

The V gene is TRBV28, the J gene TRBJ1-4; a possible D gene is TRBD1 (6 bases). Specimen: CD4+ or CD8+ T cells sorted from blood, collected in a trial of the OX40 agonist ivuxolimab. This TCR came from an adult with an advanced solid tumor such as melanoma, head and neck, liver or kidney cancer. The CDR3 DNA reads as TGTGCCAGCAGCCTTACCGCATGGGGGGCTATTGAAAAACTGTTTTTT. Residues: CASSLTAWGAIEKLFF.